This T cell receptor (beta chain) is from a study of identical twins. This clonotype was seen more than once but under ten times. The target antigen is unknown. The CDR3 length is 15 residues. V was cut by 1 base and J by 0 bases, with 6 bases left in between. Per germline, CDR1 MNHEY and CDR2 SMNVEV (reference sequence). TCRdb fed the 5' RACE reads into MiXCR, producing one record per CDR3 protein. The repertoire includes approximately 190,000 distinct CDR3 sequences, 15% to 20% of them detected once, and 35% to 45% sits in the top ten. Study findings and constraints: Fewer insertions characterized abundant cord blood beta clonotypes, whereas memory repertoires showed none.

This sample also belongs to another study, concerning T cells expressing NK-cell markers. As that study records: The CD3+CD56-NKG2C+ fraction was also led by these clonotypes in four donors.

This sequence originates from a woman under 30 in good health. Sequencing was done on a sample of CD8+ T cells sorted from blood. The chain carries TRBV27 and TRBJ2-2; no firm D call. CDR3 coding DNA: TGTGCCAGCAGTTTATATACAGCGAACACCGGGGAGCTGTTTTTT. Amino acid sequence: CASSLYTANTGELFF.